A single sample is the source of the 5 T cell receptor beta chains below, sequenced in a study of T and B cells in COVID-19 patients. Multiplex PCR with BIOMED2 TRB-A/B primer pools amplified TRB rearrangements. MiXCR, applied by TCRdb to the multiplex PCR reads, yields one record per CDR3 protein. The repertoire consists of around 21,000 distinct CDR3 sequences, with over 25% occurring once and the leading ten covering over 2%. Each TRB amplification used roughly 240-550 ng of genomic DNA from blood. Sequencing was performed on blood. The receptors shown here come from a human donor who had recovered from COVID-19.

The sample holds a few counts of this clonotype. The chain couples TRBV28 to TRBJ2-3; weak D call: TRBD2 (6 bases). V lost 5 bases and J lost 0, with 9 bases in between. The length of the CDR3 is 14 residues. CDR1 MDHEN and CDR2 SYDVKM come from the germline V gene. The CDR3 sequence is CASSGGLSTDTQYF. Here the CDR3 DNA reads TGTGCCAGCAGTGGGGGACTCAGCACAGATACGCAGTATTTT.

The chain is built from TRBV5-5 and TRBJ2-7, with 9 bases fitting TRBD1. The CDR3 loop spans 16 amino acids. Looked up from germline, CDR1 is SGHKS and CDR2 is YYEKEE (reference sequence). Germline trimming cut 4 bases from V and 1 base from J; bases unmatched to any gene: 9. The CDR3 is CASSLGQGHASYEQYF. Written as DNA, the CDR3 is TGTGCCAGCAGCCTCGGACAGGGGCACGCATCCTACGAGCAGTACTTC.

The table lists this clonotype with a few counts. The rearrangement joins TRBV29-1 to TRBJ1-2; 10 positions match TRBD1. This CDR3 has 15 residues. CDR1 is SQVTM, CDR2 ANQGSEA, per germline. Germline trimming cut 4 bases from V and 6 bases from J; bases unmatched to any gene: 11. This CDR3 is CSVGVVGQGVDGYTF. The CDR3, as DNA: TGCAGCGTTGGGGTCGTAGGACAGGGGGTGGATGGCTACACCTTC.

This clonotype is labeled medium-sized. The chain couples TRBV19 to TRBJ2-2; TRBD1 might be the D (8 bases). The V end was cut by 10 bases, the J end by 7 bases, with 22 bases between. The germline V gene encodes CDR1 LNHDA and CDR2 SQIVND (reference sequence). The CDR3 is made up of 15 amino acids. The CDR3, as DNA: TGTGCCACCGCCGGACAGGGAGGGAGTGGCGGGGAGCTGTTTTTT. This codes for CATAGQGGSGGELFF.

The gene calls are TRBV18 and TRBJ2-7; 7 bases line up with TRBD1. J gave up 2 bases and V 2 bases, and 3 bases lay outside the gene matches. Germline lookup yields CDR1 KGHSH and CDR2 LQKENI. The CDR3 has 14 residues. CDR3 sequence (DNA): TGTGCCAGCTCACCATCCGGGACAGCCTACGAGCAGTACTTC. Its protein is CASSPSGTAYEQYF. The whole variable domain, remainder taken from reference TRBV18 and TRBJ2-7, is NAGVMQNPRHLVRRRGQEARLRCSPMKGHSHVYWYRQLPEEGLKFMVYLQKENIIDESGMPKERFSAEFPKEGPSILRIQQVVRGDSAAYFCASSPSGTAYEQYFGPGTRLTVT.